This T cell receptor beta chain came from a study of blood T cell repertoires in COVID-19. The overall study: The analysed material was cDNA or gDNA that came from T cells, B-cell-depleted T cells, or PBMCs.

The age range of participants was 18 to 89 years, with residence in about 25 US areas. This CDR3 comprises 13 residues. CDR1 is LGHDT and CDR2 is YNNKEL in the germline V gene (reference sequence). The V gene end was trimmed by 4 bases and the J gene end by 8 bases; junction bases not matched to a gene: 7. Only in-frame clones appear in the TCRdb table, and some are missing; sequencing was by immunoSEQ multiplex PCR. Of fewer than 300,000 clones in the sample, under 95% were seen once. This clone was seen only once. This clonotype was obtained from a woman in her thirties or forties with acute COVID-19. The chain recombines TRBV3-1 (or the pseudogene TRBV3-2) with TRBJ1-2; TRBD1 aligns across 7 bases. The sample consisted of PBMCs or T cells enriched from blood (not recorded which). DNA of the CDR3: TGTGCCAGCAGCCTTACAGGGGTCGGGGGCTACACCTTC. It specifies CASSLTGVGGYTF.